This T cell receptor beta chain was sequenced for a study of blood T cell repertoires in COVID-19. Overall study context: From the United States, Italy and Spain came samples of acute and convalescent COVID-19.

Sequencing was performed with immunoSEQ multiplex PCR; in TCRdb, only in-frame clones are kept and a portion is missing. The sample consists of roughly 160,000 clones, roughly 81% of them appearing once. The CDR3 consists of 16 residues. Germline V lookup: CDR1 MNHNY, CDR2 SVGAGI (reference sequence). J lost 6 bases, V lost 5 bases, and 14 bases had no gene match. Sample: peripheral blood. The rearrangement joins TRBV6-6 to TRBJ1-1, with 8 bases matching TRBD1. This TCR derives from a man aged 35-49 years with acute or convalescent COVID-19. CDR3: CASSNGQGVWGAEAFF. In nucleotides, the CDR3 is TGTGCCAGCAGTAACGGACAGGGTGTTTGGGGCGCTGAAGCTTTCTTT.